This T cell receptor beta chain originates from a study of identifying expanded T cells in peripheral blood. No infections or other immune events were documented during collection. The V gene lost 6 bases and the J gene lost 8 bases, with 11 bases spanning the gap. This CDR3 contains 12 residues. Germline V gives CDR1 LNHDA, CDR2 SQIVND (reference sequence). Assay used: immunoSEQ multiplex PCR; TCRdb lists only in-frame clones, some missing. The sample holds 60,000 or so clones; approximately 80% are singletons and the top ten take about 19%. J is TRBJ1-5 and V is TRBV19; D ambiguous. The sequencing sample was made of blood. The source is a person aged 18 to 75 in good health. The CDR3 coding sequence is TGTGCCAGTAGCACCCGCTGGGAGCCCCAGCATTTT. Its protein is CASSTRWEPQHF.